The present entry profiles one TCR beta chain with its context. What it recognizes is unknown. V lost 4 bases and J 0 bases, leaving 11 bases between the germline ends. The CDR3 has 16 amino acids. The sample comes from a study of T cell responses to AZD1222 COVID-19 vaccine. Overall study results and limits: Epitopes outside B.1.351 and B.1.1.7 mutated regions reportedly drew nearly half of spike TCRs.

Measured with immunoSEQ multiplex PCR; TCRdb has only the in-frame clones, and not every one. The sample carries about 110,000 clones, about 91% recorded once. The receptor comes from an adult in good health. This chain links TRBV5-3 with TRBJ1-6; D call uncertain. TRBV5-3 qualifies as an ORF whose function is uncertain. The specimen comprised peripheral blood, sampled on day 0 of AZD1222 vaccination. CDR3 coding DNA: TGTGCCAGAAGCCCCGGACGGAGCTCCTATAATTCACCCCTCCACTTT. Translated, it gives CARSPGRSSYNSPLHF.